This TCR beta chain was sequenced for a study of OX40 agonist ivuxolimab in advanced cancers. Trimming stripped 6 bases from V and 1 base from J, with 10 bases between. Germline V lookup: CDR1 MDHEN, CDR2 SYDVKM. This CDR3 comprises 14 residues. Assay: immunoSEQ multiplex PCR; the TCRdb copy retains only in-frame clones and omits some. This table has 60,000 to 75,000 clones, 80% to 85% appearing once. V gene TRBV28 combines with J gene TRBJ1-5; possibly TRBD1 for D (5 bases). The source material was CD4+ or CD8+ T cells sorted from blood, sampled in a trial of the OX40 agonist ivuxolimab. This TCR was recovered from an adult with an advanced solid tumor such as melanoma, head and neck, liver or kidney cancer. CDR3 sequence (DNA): TGTGCCAGCAGGCGGGGGGAGAGCAATCAGCCCCAGCATTTT. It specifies CASRRGESNQPQHF.